This T cell receptor beta chain originates from a study of blood T cell repertoires in COVID-19. Data came from immunoSEQ multiplex PCR; TCRdb stores just in-frame clones and leaves some out. Of roughly 300,000 clones detected, around nine tenths appear once; the ten largest clones hold over 1.5%. The germline V gene encodes CDR1 SGHVS and CDR2 FQNEAQ. The CDR3 covers 15 residues. The germline V and J ends were trimmed by 1 base and 4 bases, with 11 bases remaining between them. Patients at the Seattle site were enrolled during active infection and followed longitudinally. This receptor was obtained from a woman aged 25-40 years with COVID-19, enrolled during active disease. The chain employs TRBV7-8 and TRBJ2-1, with D possibly TRBD1 on 6 matching bases. Material: peripheral blood. In DNA form, the CDR3 reads TGTGCCAGCAGCTTAGTACAGGGAATTTACAATGAGCAGTTCTTC. It translates to CASSLVQGIYNEQFF.